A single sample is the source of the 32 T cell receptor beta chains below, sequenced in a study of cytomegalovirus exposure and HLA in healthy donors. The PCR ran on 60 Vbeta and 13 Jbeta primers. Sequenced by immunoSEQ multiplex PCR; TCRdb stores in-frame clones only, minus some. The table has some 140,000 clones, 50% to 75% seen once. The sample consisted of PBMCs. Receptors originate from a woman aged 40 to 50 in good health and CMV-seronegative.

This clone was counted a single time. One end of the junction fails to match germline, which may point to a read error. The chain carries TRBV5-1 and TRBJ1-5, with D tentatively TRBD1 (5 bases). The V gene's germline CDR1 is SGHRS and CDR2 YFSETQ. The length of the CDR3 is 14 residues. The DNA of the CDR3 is TGCGCCAGCAGCTTGCAGGCAGGGAATCGGCCCCAGCATTTT. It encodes CASSLQAGNRPQHF.

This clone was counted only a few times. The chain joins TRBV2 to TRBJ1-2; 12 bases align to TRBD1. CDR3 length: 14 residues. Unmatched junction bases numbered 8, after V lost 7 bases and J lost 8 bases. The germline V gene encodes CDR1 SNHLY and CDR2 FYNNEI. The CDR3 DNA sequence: TGTGCCAGCATCCGGGACAGGGGGCCGGGAGGCTACACCTTC. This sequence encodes CASIRDRGPGGYTF.

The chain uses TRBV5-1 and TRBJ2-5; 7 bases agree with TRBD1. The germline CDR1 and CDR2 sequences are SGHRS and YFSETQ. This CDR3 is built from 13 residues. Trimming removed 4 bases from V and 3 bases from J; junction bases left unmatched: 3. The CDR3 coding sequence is TGCGCCAGCAGCAGCGACAGGGAAGAGACCCAGTACTTC. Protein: CASSSDREETQYF.

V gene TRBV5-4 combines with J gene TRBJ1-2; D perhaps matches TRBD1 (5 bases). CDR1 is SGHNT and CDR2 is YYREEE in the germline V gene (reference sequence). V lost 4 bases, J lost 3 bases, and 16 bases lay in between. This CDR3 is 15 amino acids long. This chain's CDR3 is CASSQAQGTDYGYTF. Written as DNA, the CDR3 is TGTGCCAGCAGCCAAGCTCAGGGAACCGACTATGGCTACACCTTC.

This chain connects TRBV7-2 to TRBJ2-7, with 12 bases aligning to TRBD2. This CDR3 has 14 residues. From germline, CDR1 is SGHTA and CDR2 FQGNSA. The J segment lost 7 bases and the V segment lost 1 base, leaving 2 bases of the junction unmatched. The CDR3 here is CASSLGLAGDEQYF. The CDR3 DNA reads TGTGCCAGCAGCTTAGGACTAGCGGGGGATGAGCAGTACTTC. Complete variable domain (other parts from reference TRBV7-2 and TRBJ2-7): GAGVSQSPSNKVTEKGKDVELRCDPISGHTALYWYRQSLGQGLEFLIYFQGNSAPDKSGLPSDRFSAERTGGSVSTLTIQRTQQEDSAVYLCASSLGLAGDEQYFGPGTRLTVT.

The CDR3 sequence is CASSPPGERATEAFF. As DNA, the CDR3 is TGTGCCAGCTCACCACCGGGAGAGCGAGCCACTGAAGCTTTCTTT. This chain connects TRBV18 to TRBJ1-1; D unresolved. The germline V and J ends were trimmed by 0 bases and 4 bases, with 12 bases remaining between them. The germline V gene encodes CDR1 KGHSH and CDR2 LQKENI. The CDR3 extends over 15 amino acids.

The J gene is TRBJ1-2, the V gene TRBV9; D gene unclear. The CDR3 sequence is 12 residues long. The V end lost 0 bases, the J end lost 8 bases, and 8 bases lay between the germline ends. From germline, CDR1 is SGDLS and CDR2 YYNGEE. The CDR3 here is CASSVAAGGYTF. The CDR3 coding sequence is TGTGCCAGCAGCGTAGCTGCAGGAGGCTACACCTTC. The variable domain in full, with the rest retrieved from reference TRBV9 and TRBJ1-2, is DSGVTQTPKHLITATGQRVTLRCSPRSGDLSVYWYQQSLDQGLQFLIQYYNGEERAKGNILERFSAQQFPDLHSELNLSSLELGDSALYFCASSVAAGGYTFGSGTRLTVV.

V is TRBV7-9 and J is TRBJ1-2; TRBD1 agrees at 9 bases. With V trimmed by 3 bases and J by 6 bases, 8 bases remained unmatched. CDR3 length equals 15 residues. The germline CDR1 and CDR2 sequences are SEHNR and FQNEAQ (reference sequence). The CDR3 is CASSFESGQGDGYTF. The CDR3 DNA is TGTGCCAGCAGCTTTGAGTCGGGACAGGGCGATGGCTACACCTTC.

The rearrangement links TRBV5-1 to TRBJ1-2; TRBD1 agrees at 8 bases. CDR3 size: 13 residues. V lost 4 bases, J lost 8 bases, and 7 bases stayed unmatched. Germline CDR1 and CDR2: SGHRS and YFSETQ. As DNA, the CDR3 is TGCGCCAGCAGCACATCCGACAGGGGAGGCTACACCTTC. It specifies CASSTSDRGGYTF.

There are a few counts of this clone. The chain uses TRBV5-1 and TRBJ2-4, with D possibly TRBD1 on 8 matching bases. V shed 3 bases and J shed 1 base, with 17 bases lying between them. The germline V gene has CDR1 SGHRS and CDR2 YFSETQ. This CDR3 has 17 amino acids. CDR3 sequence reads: CASSSSGGGGAKNIQYF. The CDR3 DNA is TGCGCCAGCAGCTCATCAGGGGGCGGGGGTGCCAAAAACATTCAGTACTTC. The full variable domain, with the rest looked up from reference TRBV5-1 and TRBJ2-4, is KAGVTQTPRYLIKTRGQQVTLSCSPISGHRSVSWYQQTPGQGLQFLFEYFSETQRNKGNFPGRFSGRQFSNSRSEMNVSTLELGDSALYLCASSSSGGGGAKNIQYFGAGTRLSVL.

This CDR3 reads CASSLIVQGGTEAFF. CDR3 sequence (DNA): TGCGCCAGCAGCTTGATAGTACAGGGGGGAACTGAAGCTTTCTTT. The chain uses TRBV5-1 and TRBJ1-1; 8 bases are a match to TRBD1. In germline, CDR1 is SGHRS, CDR2 YFSETQ. This CDR3 has 15 amino acids. V lost 1 base to trimming and J lost 5 bases; unmatched junction nucleotides: 7.

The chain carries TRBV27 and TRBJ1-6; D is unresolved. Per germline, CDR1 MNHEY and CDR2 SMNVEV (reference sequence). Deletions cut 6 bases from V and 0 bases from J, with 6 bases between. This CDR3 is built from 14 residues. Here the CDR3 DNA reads TGTGCCAGCAGGGGGAGCTCCTATAATTCACCCCTCCACTTT. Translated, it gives CASRGSSYNSPLHF.

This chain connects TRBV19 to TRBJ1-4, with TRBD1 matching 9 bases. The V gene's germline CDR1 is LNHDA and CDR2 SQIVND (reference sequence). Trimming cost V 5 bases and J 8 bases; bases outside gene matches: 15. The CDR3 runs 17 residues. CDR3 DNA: TGTGCCAGTAGTTCGCCTGCAGGGACAGGGATCTTCGAAAAACTGTTTTTT. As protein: CASSSPAGTGIFEKLFF.

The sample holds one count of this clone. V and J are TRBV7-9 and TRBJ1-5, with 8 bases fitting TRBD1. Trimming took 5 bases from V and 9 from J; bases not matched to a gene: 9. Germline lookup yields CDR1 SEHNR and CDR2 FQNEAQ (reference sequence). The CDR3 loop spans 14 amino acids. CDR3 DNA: TGTGCCAGCAGCCTAACAGGGGGTGGAATGCCCCAGCATTTT. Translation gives CASSLTGGGMPQHF. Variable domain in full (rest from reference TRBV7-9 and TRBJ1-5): DTGVSQNPRHKITKRGQNVTFRCDPISEHNRLYWYRQTLGQGPEFLTYFQNEAQLEKSRLLSDRFSAERPKGSFSTLEIQRTEQGDSAMYLCASSLTGGGMPQHFGDGTRLSIL.

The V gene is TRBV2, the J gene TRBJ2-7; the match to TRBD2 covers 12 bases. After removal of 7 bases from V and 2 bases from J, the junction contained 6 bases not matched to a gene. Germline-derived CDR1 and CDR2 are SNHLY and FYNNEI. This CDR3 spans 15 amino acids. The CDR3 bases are TGTGCCAGCAATTCCCGGACTAGCGGGACCTACGAGCAGTACTTC. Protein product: CASNSRTSGTYEQYF.

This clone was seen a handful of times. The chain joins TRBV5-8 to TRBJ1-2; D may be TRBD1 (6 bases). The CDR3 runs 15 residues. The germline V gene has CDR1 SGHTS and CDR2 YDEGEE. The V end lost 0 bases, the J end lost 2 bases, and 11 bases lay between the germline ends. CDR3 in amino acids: CASSLDRAGNYGYTF. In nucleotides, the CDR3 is TGTGCCAGCAGCTTGGACAGGGCCGGCAACTATGGCTACACCTTC.

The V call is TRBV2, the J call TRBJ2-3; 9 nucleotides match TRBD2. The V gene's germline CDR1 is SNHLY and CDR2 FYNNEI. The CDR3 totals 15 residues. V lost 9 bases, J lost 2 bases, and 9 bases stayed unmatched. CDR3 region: CAREMTSGYTDTQYF. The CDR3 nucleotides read TGTGCCAGAGAGATGACTAGCGGATACACAGATACGCAGTATTTT.

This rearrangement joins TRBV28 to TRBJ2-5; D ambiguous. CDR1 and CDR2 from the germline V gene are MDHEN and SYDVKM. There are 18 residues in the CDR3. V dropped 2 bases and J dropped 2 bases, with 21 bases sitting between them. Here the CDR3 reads CASSLHIDGEKLQETQYF. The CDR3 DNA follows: TGTGCCAGCAGTTTACATATCGACGGAGAGAAACTTCAAGAGACCCAGTACTTC.

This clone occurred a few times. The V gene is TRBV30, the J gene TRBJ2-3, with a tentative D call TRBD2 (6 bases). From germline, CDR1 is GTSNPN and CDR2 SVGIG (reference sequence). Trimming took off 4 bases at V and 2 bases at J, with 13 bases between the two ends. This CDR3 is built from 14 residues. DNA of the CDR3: TGTGCCTGGATGTCGGGACTCTACACAGATACGCAGTATTTT. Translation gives CAWMSGLYTDTQYF.

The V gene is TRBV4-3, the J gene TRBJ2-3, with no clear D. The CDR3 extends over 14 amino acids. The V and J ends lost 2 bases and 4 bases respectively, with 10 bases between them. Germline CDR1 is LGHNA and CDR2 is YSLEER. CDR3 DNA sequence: TGCGCCAGCAGCCAAACCGAACGGGCAGATACGCAGTATTTT. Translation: CASSQTERADTQYF.

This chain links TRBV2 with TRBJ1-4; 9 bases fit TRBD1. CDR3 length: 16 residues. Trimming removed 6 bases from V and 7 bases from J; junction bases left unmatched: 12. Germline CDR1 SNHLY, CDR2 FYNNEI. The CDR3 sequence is CASRPTGGRESEKLFF. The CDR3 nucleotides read TGTGCCAGCAGGCCCACAGGGGGCCGCGAGTCTGAAAAACTGTTTTTT. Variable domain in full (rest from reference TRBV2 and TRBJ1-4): EPEVTQTPSHQVTQMGQEVILRCVPISNHLYFYWYRQILGQKVEFLVSFYNNEISEKSEIFDDQFSVERPDGSNFTLKIRSTKLEDSAMYFCASRPTGGRESEKLFFGSGTQLSVL.

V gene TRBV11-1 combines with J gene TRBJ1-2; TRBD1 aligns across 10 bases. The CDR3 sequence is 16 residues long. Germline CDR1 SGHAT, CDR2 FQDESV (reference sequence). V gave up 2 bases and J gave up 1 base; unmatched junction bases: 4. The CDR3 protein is CASSLLRTGGNYGYTF. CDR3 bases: TGTGCCAGCAGCTTACTGCGGACAGGGGGTAACTATGGCTACACCTTC. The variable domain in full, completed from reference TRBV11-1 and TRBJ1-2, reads EAEVAQSPRYKITEKSQAVAFWCDPISGHATLYWYRQILGQGPELLVQFQDESVVDDSQLPKDRFSAERLKGVDSTLKIQPAELGDSAMYLCASSLLRTGGNYGYTFGSGTRLTVV.

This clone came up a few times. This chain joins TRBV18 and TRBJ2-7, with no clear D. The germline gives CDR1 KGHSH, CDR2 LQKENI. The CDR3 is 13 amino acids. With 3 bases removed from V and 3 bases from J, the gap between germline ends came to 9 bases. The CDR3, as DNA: TGTGCCAGCTCACCCAGTCGCGGCTACGAGCAGTACTTC. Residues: CASSPSRGYEQYF.

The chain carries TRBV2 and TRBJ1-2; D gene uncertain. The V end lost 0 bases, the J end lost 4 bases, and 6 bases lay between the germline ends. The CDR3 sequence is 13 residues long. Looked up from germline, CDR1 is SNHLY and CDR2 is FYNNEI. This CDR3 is CASSEARGYGYTF. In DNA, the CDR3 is TGTGCCAGCAGTGAAGCACGGGGCTATGGCTACACCTTC.

Written as DNA, the CDR3 is TGCGCCAGCAGCCGCTCGGGCCTACTAGAAGATACGCAGTATTTT. This encodes CASSRSGLLEDTQYF. The V call is TRBV4-1, the J call TRBJ2-3; TRBD2 is a possible D gene (5 bases). The germline V gene has CDR1 MGHRA and CDR2 YSYEKL. CDR3 length: 15 amino acids. Trimming shortened V by 4 bases and J by 5 bases, and 16 bases separated the two germline ends.

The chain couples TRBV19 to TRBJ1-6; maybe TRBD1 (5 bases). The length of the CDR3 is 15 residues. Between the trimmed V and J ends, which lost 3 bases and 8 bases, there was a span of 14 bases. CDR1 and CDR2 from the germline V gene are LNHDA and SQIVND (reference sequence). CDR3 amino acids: CASSIVGDMDSPLHF. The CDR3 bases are TGTGCCAGTAGTATTGTAGGGGATATGGATTCACCCCTCCACTTT.

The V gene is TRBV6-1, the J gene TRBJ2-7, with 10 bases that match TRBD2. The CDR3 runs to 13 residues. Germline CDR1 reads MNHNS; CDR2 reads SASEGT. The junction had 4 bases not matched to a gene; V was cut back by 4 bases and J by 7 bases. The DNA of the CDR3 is TGTGCCAGCAGTGCCGAGCGGGGGGGAGAGCAGTACTTC. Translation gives CASSAERGGEQYF.

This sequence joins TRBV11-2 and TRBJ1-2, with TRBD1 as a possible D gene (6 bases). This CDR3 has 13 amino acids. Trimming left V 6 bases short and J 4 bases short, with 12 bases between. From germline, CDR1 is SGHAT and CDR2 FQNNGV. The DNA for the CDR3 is TGTGCCAGCAGAGGCCAGGGGACCTATGGCTACACCTTC. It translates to CASRGQGTYGYTF.

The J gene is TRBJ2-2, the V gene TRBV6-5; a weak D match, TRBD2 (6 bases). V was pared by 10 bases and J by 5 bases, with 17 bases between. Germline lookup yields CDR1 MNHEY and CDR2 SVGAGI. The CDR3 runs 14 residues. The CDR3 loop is CATRDLVRTGELFF. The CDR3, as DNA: TGTGCCACCAGGGACTTGGTTCGAACCGGGGAGCTGTTTTTT.

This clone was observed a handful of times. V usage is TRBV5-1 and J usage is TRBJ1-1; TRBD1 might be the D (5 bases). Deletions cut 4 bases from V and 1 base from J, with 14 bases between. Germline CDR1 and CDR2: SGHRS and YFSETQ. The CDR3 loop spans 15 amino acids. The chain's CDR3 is CASSPGWGKNTEAFF. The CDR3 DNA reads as TGCGCCAGCAGCCCTGGGTGGGGCAAGAACACTGAAGCTTTCTTT.

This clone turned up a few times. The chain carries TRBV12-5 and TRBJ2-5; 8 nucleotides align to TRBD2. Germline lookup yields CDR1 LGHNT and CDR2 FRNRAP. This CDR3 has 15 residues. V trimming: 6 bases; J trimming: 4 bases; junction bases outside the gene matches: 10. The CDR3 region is CASGPGLDPRETQYF. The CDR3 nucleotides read TGTGCTAGTGGACCGGGACTAGATCCCAGAGAGACCCAGTACTTC.

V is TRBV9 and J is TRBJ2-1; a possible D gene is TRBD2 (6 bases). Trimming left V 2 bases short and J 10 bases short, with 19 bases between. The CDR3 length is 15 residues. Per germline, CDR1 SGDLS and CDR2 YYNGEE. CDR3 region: CASSVIAETAGEQFF. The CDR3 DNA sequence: TGTGCCAGCAGCGTTATAGCGGAGACCGCGGGGGAGCAGTTCTTC.